This T cell receptor beta chain originates from a study of tumor-infiltrating lymphocytes in primary liver carcinoma. Study-wide results and limits: Tumor top-250-clone fraction significantly exceeded that of blood (p = 0.039). Unsorted bulk processing meant the study did not compare CD4+ and CD8+ repertoires.

Both blood RNA, taken from unsorted whole blood, and germline DNA were extracted. Worth noting for this clonotype: Its specificity is not known.

TCR beta cDNA was made from 500 ng total RNA with a constant-region primer. Each TCR beta library was derived from three nested multiplex PCR rounds that employed slightly modified ARM-PCR. Each of the first two PCR rounds ran roughly 9 cycles with TRBV1-TRBV30 forward and C-beta reverse primers. TCRdb called the multiplex PCR reads again in MiXCR, with one record for every CDR3 protein. The repertoire holds 330,000 or so distinct CDR3 sequences, with less than 65% as singletons. V was clipped by 5 bases and J by 5 bases, with 16 bases between them. This CDR3 contains 14 residues. Germline lookup yields CDR1 SGHAT and CDR2 FQNNGV.

The chain joins TRBV11-2 to TRBJ2-7; tentatively, D is TRBD1 or TRBD2 (5 bases each). The source material was peripheral blood. The clonotype originates from a man aged 35-49 years with primary liver carcinoma and hepatitis B virus infection. The CDR3 bases are TGTGCCAGCAGCGCAGGGCAGAGGGTCAACGAGCAGTACTTC. Translating it yields CASSAGQRVNEQYF.